The rows below give T cell receptor beta chains drawn from one sample of a study of T-cell reconstitution after alpha-beta-depleted transplantation in children. TCRdb fed the PCR reads into MiXCR, producing one record per CDR3 protein. Of 350,000 to 400,000 distinct CDR3 sequences listed, around 21% are singletons. The source was PBMCs from the stem cell graft donor, collected from the stem cell graft. The receptor source for this set is a human donor who donated a stem cell graft to a child with acute myeloid leukemia. CDR3s include the opening cysteine and the closing phenylalanine or tryptophan. D genes are given only for firm matches. The size entry is marked missing in some rows and otherwise reads once, few, many or a size class.

TRBJ2-1 TRBD2 . TRBV27 CASSAQGLAANEQFF TGTGCCAGCAGTGCCCAGGGACTAGCGGCCAATGAGCAGTTCTTC
TRBJ2-7 . few TRBV7-6 CASSLEGEYEQYF TGTGCCAGCAGCTTAGAGGGAGAGTACGAGCAGTACTTC
TRBJ1-1 . many TRBV4-3 CASSQGPRYTEAFF TGCGCCAGCAGCCAAGGTCCCCGTTACACTGAAGCTTTCTTT
TRBJ2-7 . . TRBV4-1 CASSQTGGRQGEYEQYF TGCGCCAGCAGCCAGACCGGAGGGAGGCAGGGGGAATACGAGCAGTACTTC
TRBJ2-5 . . TRBV7-2 CASSLELAQTQYF TGTGCCAGCAGCTTAGAGCTAGCCCAGACCCAGTACTTC
TRBJ2-1 . . TRBV28 CASSFRYGGNEQFF TGTGCCAGCAGTTTCCGGTACGGGGGCAATGAGCAGTTCTTC
TRBJ2-3 . . TRBV28 CASSLQGTLTDTQYF TGTGCCAGCAGTTTGCAGGGGACTCTCACAGATACGCAGTATTTT
TRBJ1-3 . many TRBV20-1 CSATTRPGNTIYF TGCAGTGCTACCACAAGGCCTGGAAACACCATATATTTT
TRBJ1-2 . . TRBV7-2 CASSLNPGRGYTF TGTGCCAGCAGCTTAAATCCCGGACGCGGCTACACCTTC
TRBJ1-1 . few TRBV27 CATGAQGVRSNTEAFF TGTGCCACCGGGGCCCAGGGAGTTCGGTCGAACACTGAAGCTTTCTTT
TRBJ1-5 . many TRBV10-2 CASSDPDPRNQPQHF TGCGCCAGCAGTGACCCCGACCCACGAAATCAGCCCCAGCATTTT
TRBJ1-2 . few TRBV7-9 CASSLDSPGGARGYTF TGTGCCAGCAGCTTGGATTCCCCGGGAGGGGCGCGTGGCTACACCTTC
TRBJ2-3 . . TRBV7-9 CASSLAGAISTDTQYF TGTGCCAGCAGCTTAGCTGGGGCTATTAGCACAGATACGCAGTATTTT
TRBJ2-2 TRBD2 many TRBV4-2 CASSQDRGAGELFF TGTGCCAGCAGCCAAGATCGGGGGGCCGGGGAGCTGTTTTTT
TRBJ2-2 . . TRBV7-8 CASSPQRVNTGELFF TGTGCCAGCAGCCCCCAGAGGGTGAACACCGGGGAGCTGTTTTTT
TRBJ2-2 . . TRBV25-1 CASSAGHDTGELFF TGTGCCAGCAGTGCAGGACACGACACCGGGGAGCTGTTTTTT
TRBJ2-2 . . TRBV18 CASSPSRTNTGELFF TGTGCCAGCTCACCATCCAGGACGAACACCGGGGAGCTGTTTTTT
TRBJ2-1 . few TRBV3-1 CASSFGAHNEQFF TGTGCCAGCAGCTTCGGAGCTCACAATGAGCAGTTCTTC
TRBJ2-7 TRBD1 . TRBV7-9 CASSGRDRASDEQYF TGTGCCAGCAGCGGGAGGGACAGGGCATCCGACGAGCAGTACTTC
TRBJ2-7 TRBD2 . TRBV28 CASSLRSGRLPYYEQYF TGTGCCAGCAGTTTAAGGAGCGGGAGGCTCCCTTACTACGAGCAGTACTTC
TRBJ2-1 . . TRBV6-5 CASSLRDTGAVNEQFF TGTGCCAGCAGCCTTAGGGACACCGGGGCGGTCAATGAGCAGTTCTTC
TRBJ2-2 . many TRBV5-6 CASSPISGDTGELFF TGTGCCAGCAGCCCGATTAGCGGTGACACCGGGGAGCTGTTTTTT
TRBJ2-7 TRBD1 few TRBV28 CASSLQGIGTGGLYEQYF TGTGCCAGCAGCTTACAAGGAATCGGGACAGGGGGCCTCTACGAGCAGTACTTC
TRBJ1-1 . many TRBV20-1 CSARGTESTEAFF TGCAGTGCTAGGGGGACGGAGAGCACTGAAGCTTTCTTT